The entry that follows covers one T cell receptor beta chain sequence. Antigen unknown. The sample belongs to a study of beta chain features in type 1 diabetes. The study's findings and limits: Moderate yet significant TCRB CDR3 shortening was seen in Type 1 diabetes patients in all four CD4+ subsets.

Isolated RNA was reverse transcribed in full, so expressed TCRB transcripts were sequenced. Sequencing used immunoSEQ multiplex PCR; TCRdb keeps in-frame clones, though not all of them. The sample shows hundreds of thousands of clones, 13% of them seen only once. Cells sorted by CD45RO/CCR7/CD25/CD127/CD95/CD27 comprised CD4+ naive, central memory, regulatory and stem cell-like memory cells. V dropped 6 bases and J dropped 6 bases, with 15 bases sitting between them. This CDR3 has 14 amino acids. CDR1 SGHVS and CDR2 FNYEAQ come from the germline V gene. The source material was naive CD4+ T cells from blood. The TCR was taken from a man aged 18 to 35 with type 1 diabetes. The genes are TRBV7-6 and TRBJ1-5, with D tentatively TRBD1 (5 bases). The CDR3 DNA reads as TGTGCCAGCAGTCCAGACGGGACCGTTCAGCCCCAGCATTTT. This encodes CASSPDGTVQPQHF.